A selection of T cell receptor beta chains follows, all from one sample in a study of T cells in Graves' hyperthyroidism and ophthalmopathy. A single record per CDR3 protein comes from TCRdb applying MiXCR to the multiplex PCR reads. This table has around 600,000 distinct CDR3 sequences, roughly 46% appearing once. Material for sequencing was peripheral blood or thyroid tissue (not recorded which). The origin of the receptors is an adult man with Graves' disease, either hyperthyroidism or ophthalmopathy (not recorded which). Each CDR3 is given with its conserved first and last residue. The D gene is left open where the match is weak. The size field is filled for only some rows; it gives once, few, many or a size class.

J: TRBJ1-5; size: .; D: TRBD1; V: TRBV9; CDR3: CASSAGQGGDQPQHF; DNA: TGTGCCAGCAGCGCTGGACAGGGGGGCGATCAGCCCCAGCATTTT
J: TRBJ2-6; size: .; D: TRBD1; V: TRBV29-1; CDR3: CSVEGQGAGANVLTF; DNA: TGCAGCGTTGAGGGGCAGGGGGCTGGGGCCAACGTCCTGACTTTC
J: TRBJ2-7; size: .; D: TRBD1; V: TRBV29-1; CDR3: CSVEAGTGTYEQYF; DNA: TGCAGCGTTGAAGCGGGGACAGGAACCTACGAGCAGTACTTC
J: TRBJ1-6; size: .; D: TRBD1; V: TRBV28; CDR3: CASSSPSHGTANSPLHF; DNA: TGTGCCAGCAGTTCCCCCTCCCACGGGACAGCAAATTCACCCCTCCACTTT
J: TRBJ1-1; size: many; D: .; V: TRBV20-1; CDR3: CSAPRAFF; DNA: TGCAGTGCCCCGAGAGCTTTCTTT
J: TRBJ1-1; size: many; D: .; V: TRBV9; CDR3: CASSVSGGSGLVPEAFF; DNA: TGTGCCAGCAGCGTATCGGGGGGTAGTGGTTTGGTCCCTGAAGCTTTCTTT
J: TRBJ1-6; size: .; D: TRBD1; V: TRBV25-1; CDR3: CASVEESQGDSPLHF; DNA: TGTGCCAGCGTTGAAGAGTCACAGGGGGATTCACCCCTCCACTTT
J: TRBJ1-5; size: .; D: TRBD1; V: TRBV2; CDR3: CASKSQGGDQPQHF; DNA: TGTGCCAGCAAATCACAGGGGGGGGATCAGCCCCAGCATTTT
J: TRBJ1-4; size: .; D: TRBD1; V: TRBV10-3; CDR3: CASSYWTGGSTNEKLFF; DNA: TGTGCCAGCAGTTACTGGACAGGGGGCTCTACTAATGAAAAACTGTTTTTT
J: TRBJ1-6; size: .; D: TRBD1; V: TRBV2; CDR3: CASSPWTGVKDSPLHF; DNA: TGTGCCAGCAGTCCTTGGACAGGGGTTAAGGATTCACCCCTCCACTTT
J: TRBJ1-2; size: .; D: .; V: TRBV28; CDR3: CASIQGSAGYTF; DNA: TGTGCCAGCATCCAAGGGTCCGCCGGCTACACCTTC
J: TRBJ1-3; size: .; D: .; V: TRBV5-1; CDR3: CASSTDGLNTIYF; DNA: TGCGCCAGCAGCACGGACGGACTGAACACCATATATTTT
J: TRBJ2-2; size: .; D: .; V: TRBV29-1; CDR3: CSVPRWLTGELFF; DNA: TGCAGCGTCCCCAGATGGCTAACCGGGGAGCTGTTTTTT
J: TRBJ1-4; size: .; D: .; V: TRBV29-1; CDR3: CSADSGKLFF; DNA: TGCAGCGCTGACTCTGGAAAACTGTTTTTT
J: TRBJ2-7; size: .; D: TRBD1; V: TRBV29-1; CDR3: CSVLDRGNYEQYF; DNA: TGCAGCGTTTTGGACAGGGGCAACTACGAGCAGTACTTC
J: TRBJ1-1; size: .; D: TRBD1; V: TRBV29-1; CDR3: CSVDATGDFF; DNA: TGCAGCGTTGACGCGACAGGGGATTTCTTT
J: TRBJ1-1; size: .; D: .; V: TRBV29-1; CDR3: CSVGAGEPDTEAFF; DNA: TGCAGCGTTGGCGCAGGGGAACCTGACACTGAAGCTTTCTTT
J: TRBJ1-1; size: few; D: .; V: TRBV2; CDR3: CASIIRGGRNTEAFF; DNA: TGTGCCAGCATAATTCGGGGGGGAAGGAACACTGAAGCTTTCTTT
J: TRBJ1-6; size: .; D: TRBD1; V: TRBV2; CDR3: CASSLSQGSPLHF; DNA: TGTGCCAGCAGTTTATCACAGGGGTCACCCCTCCACTTT
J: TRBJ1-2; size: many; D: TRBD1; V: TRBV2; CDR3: CASSSELGQGVYGYTF; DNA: TGTGCCAGCAGCTCAGAGTTGGGACAGGGAGTTTATGGCTACACCTTC
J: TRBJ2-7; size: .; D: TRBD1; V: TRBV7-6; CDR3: CASSYGTGAGEQYF; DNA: TGTGCCAGCAGCTACGGGACAGGGGCGGGCGAGCAGTACTTC
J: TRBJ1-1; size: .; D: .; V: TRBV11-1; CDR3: CASSLGTGTIEAFF; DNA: TGTGCCAGCAGCTTAGGTACGGGTACAATTGAAGCTTTCTTT
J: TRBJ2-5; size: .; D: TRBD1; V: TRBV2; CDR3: CASSDPGQGIRETQYF; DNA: TGTGCCAGCAGCGACCCCGGACAGGGAATACGGGAGACCCAGTACTTC
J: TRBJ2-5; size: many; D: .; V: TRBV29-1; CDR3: CSVGRGQETQYF; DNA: TGCAGCGTTGGCCGCGGCCAAGAGACCCAGTACTTC
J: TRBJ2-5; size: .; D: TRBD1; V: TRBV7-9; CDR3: CASSPGQGAGETQYF; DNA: TGTGCCAGCAGCCCCGGACAGGGGGCCGGGGAGACCCAGTACTTC
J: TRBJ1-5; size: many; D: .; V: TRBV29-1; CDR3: CSVVSGSGQPQHF; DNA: TGCAGCGTTGTAAGCGGGTCCGGTCAGCCCCAGCATTTT
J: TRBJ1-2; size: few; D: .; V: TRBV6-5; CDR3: CASSTTGKVVYGYTF; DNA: TGTGCCAGCAGCACTACAGGGAAGGTAGTCTATGGCTACACCTTC
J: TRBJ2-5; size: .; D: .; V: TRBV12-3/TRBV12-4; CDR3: CTSSYSPQGRETQYF; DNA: TGTACCAGCAGTTACTCCCCTCAAGGGCGAGAGACCCAGTACTTC
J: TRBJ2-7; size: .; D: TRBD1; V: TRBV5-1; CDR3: CASSPAGTGVYEQYF; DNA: TGCGCCAGCAGCCCTGCCGGGACAGGGGTGTACGAGCAGTACTTC
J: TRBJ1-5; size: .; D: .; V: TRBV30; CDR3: CAWSVSSNNQPQHF; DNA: TGTGCCTGGAGTGTATCCAGTAATAATCAGCCCCAGCATTTT
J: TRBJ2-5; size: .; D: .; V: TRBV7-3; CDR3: CASSPTPVQETQYF; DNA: TGTGCCAGCAGCCCCACCCCGGTCCAAGAGACCCAGTACTTC
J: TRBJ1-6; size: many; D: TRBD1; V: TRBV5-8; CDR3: CASSFGQGRNNSPLHF; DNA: TGTGCCAGCAGCTTTGGACAGGGAAGAAACAATTCACCCCTCCACTTT
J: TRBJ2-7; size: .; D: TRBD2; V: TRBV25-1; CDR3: CASRGSGASYEQYF; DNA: TGTGCCAGCAGGGGTAGCGGGGCCTCCTACGAGCAGTACTTC
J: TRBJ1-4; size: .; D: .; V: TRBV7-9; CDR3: CASSLALGRVSGSEKLFF; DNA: TGTGCCAGCAGCTTAGCGCTTGGAAGGGTCTCTGGTAGTGAAAAACTGTTTTTT
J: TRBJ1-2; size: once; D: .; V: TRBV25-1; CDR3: CASSIDLHGTPGYTF; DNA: TGTGCCAGTAGTATAGATCTCCACGGGACACCCGGCTACACCTTC
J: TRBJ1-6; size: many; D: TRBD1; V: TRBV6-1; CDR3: CASSEAVGTGVSPLHF; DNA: TGTGCCAGCAGTGAAGCGGTAGGGACAGGGGTTTCACCCCTCCACTTT
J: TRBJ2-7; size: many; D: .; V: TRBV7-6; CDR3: CASSTGPRQYF; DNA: TGTGCCAGCAGCACGGGACCGAGGCAGTACTTC
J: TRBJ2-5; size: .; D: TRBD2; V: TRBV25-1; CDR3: CASSATPTSGETQYF; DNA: TGTGCCAGCAGTGCTACCCCGACTAGCGGAGAGACCCAGTACTTC